Following are 19 T cell receptor beta chains from one sample sequenced in a study of neurological immune-mediated disorders. TCRdb independently ran MiXCR on the 5' RACE reads; one entry per CDR3 protein. The data contain under 70,000 distinct CDR3 sequences, 2.5% to 4% of them singletons. The sequencing input was PBMCs. The receptor source for this set is a woman in her forties or fifties with multiple sclerosis.

Regarding this clonotype: Given a much more abundant clone one base away, this may be a read error. The CDR3 here is CSAKGWLQNSHLHF. CDR3 nucleotide sequence: TGCAGTGCTAAAGGATGGTTACAGAATTCACACCTCCACTTT. The chain links TRBV20-1 to TRBJ1-6; no reliable D call. CDR3 length: 14 amino acids. Germline lookup yields CDR1 DFQATT and CDR2 SNEGSKA (reference sequence).

To note about this clonotype: This may come from a read error, since a much larger clone is one base off. This rearrangement joins TRBV20-1 to TRBJ2-7, with TRBD1 identical over 7 bases. Germline trimming cut 6 bases from V and 3 bases from J; bases unmatched to any gene: 14. Germline V gives CDR1 DFQATT, CDR2 SNEGSKA (reference sequence). The CDR3 sequence is 15 residues long. For the CDR3, the DNA is TGCAGTGCAACCAGGGCGGGTCAGGGGGACTACGAGCAGTACTTC. Its translation is CSATRAGQGDYEQYF.

The sample holds many counts of this clonotype. The chain recombines TRBV20-1 with TRBJ2-1; no reliable D call. The ends were cut back, 8 bases at V and 0 bases at J, with 17 bases in the middle. The CDR3 length is 15 residues. Germline-derived CDR1 and CDR2 are DFQATT and SNEGSKA (reference sequence). The CDR3 bases are TGCAGTAACCCCCCGAGCGTCAGCTCCTACAATGAGCAGTTCTTC. Protein sequence: CSNPPSVSSYNEQFF.

This clonotype was counted at least ten times. The chain recombines TRBV4-3 with TRBJ1-1; possibly TRBD1 for D (5 bases). The germline V gene has CDR1 LGHNA and CDR2 YSLEER. V shed 0 bases and J shed 5 bases, with 13 bases lying between them. The length of the CDR3 is 15 residues. CDR3 in amino acids: CASSQDRGGRTEAFF. The CDR3 DNA follows: TGCGCCAGCAGCCAAGACCGTGGGGGGAGGACTGAAGCTTTCTTT.

In this sample, this clonotype turned up many times. This chain uses TRBV6-2 or TRBV6-3 with TRBJ2-3, with 8 bases matching TRBD2. The CDR3 consists of 15 residues. Germline loops: CDR1 MNHEY, CDR2 SVGEGT. After removal of 5 bases from V and 5 bases from J, the junction contained 9 bases not matched to a gene. The CDR3 spells CASSTPGLEVDTQYF. In DNA form, the CDR3 reads TGTGCCAGCAGTACGCCGGGACTAGAGGTAGATACGCAGTATTTT.

This chain uses TRBV27 with TRBJ2-3; D is perhaps TRBD1 (6 bases). The ends were cut back, 4 bases at V and 6 bases at J, with 11 bases in the middle. CDR1 and CDR2 from the germline V gene are MNHEY and SMNVEV (reference sequence). The CDR3 has 13 amino acids. The CDR3 nucleotides are TGTGCCAGCAGTTCTACAGGGTGGGATACGCAGTATTTT. Translation gives CASSSTGWDTQYF.

In this sample, this clonotype turned up many times. The chain has TRBV5-1 and TRBJ2-1; 10 nucleotides agree with TRBD2. In germline, CDR1 is SGHRS, CDR2 YFSETQ. Trimming at V came to 0 bases and at J to 9 bases, leaving 6 bases not matched to a gene. CDR3 size: 15 residues. The CDR3 spells CASSLASGSVFEQFF. The CDR3 DNA reads TGCGCCAGCAGCTTGGCTAGCGGGAGCGTGTTTGAGCAGTTCTTC.

This clonotype was counted between two and nine times. The chain combines TRBV6-6 with TRBJ2-7; 7 bases are a match to TRBD1. In germline, CDR1 is MNHNY, CDR2 SVGAGI (reference sequence). The CDR3 runs 14 residues. V shed 7 bases and J 1 base; nucleotides not matched to a gene: 7. The CDR3 DNA is TGTGCCAGCAACTACGGGACAGCTTCCTACGAGCAGTACTTC. Its translation is CASNYGTASYEQYF.

This clonotype appeared many times. The rearrangement uses TRBV28 and TRBJ2-3; 8 nucleotides agree with TRBD2. From germline, CDR1 is MDHEN and CDR2 SYDVKM. J was trimmed by 7 bases and V by 4 bases; bases with no gene match: 10. This CDR3 spans 15 amino acids. The CDR3 bases are TGTGCCAGCAGTTCCCGGGGGGGGCTAATCCATACGCAGTATTTT. It translates to CASSSRGGLIHTQYF.

This clonotype was found many times. This chain connects TRBV7-2 to TRBJ2-5; a possible D gene is TRBD2 (7 bases). CDR1 is SGHTA and CDR2 is FQGNSA in the germline V gene. With 4 bases removed from V and 4 bases from J, the gap between germline ends came to 13 bases. The CDR3 is made up of 14 amino acids. CDR3 bases: TGTGCCAGCAGCTCGGGCGGGGGCCGAGAGACCCAGTACTTC. Protein product: CASSSGGGRETQYF. The whole variable domain, filled in from reference TRBV7-2 and TRBJ2-5, reads GAGVSQSPSNKVTEKGKDVELRCDPISGHTALYWYRQSLGQGLEFLIYFQGNSAPDKSGLPSDRFSAERTGGSVSTLTIQRTQQEDSAVYLCASSSGGGRETQYFGPGTRLLVL.

The sample holds many counts of this clonotype. The genes are TRBV9 and TRBJ1-1; maybe TRBD1 (5 bases). Germline V gene lookup returns CDR1 SGDLS and CDR2 YYNGEE. V dropped 0 bases and J dropped 7 bases, with 10 bases sitting between them. There are 13 residues in the CDR3. This chain's CDR3 is CASSVVSQGEAFF. CDR3 DNA: TGTGCCAGCAGCGTAGTTTCTCAGGGTGAAGCTTTCTTT.

This clonotype was seen repeatedly, ten times or more. The chain joins TRBV6-6 to TRBJ2-2; weak D call: TRBD1 (6 bases). Germline V CDR1 and CDR2: MNHNY, SVGAGI (reference sequence). CDR3 size: 16 residues. Trimming stripped 2 bases from V and 1 base from J, with 11 bases between. This chain's CDR3 is CASSYDRTLNTGELFF. The DNA of the CDR3 is TGTGCCAGCAGTTACGACAGGACCTTGAACACCGGGGAGCTGTTTTTT.

A few counts support this clonotype. This rearrangement joins TRBV9 to TRBJ2-1; 10 positions match TRBD2. V shed 1 base, J shed 4 bases, and the junction held 11 bases outside the gene matches. The CDR3 covers 18 residues. Germline V gene lookup returns CDR1 SGDLS and CDR2 YYNGEE. The CDR3 region has the DNA TGTGCCAGCAGCGTAAGCCCGAGGGGAGCGGGAGGGTACAATGAGCAGTTCTTC. Translated: CASSVSPRGAGGYNEQFF.

This clonotype was picked up many times. The V call is TRBV20-1, the J call TRBJ2-5; perhaps TRBD1 as D (5 bases). In germline, CDR1 is DFQATT, CDR2 SNEGSKA (reference sequence). V was clipped by 6 bases and J by 1 base, with 12 bases between them. This CDR3 region has 13 residues. CDR3 residues: CSARRQSQETQYF. Written as DNA, the CDR3 is TGCAGTGCCCGACGACAGTCCCAAGAGACCCAGTACTTC.

This clonotype was counted ten times or more. This chain joins TRBV7-2 and TRBJ2-5; 9 bases fit TRBD2. The CDR3 is made up of 16 amino acids. The J segment lost 4 bases and the V segment lost 7 bases, leaving 13 bases of the junction unmatched. CDR1 and CDR2 (germline): SGHTA, FQGNSA. The CDR3 DNA follows: TGTGCCAGCACGACGAGAGGGGTAGCGGGGGCAGAGACCCAGTACTTC. This gives the protein CASTTRGVAGAETQYF.

This clonotype was picked up many times. The gene calls are TRBV19 and TRBJ1-2; no firm D call. This CDR3 has 13 amino acids. Germline CDR1 and CDR2: LNHDA and SQIVND (reference sequence). Deletions cut 10 bases from V and 6 bases from J, with 18 bases between. The CDR3 sequence is CATYSPGRNGYTF. The CDR3 DNA is TGTGCCACCTACTCCCCGGGGAGAAATGGCTACACCTTC.

This chain connects TRBV5-4 to TRBJ2-7; possibly TRBD2 for D (5 bases). V was cut by 3 bases and J by 4 bases, with 8 bases left in between. The germline V gene encodes CDR1 SGHNT and CDR2 YYREEE (reference sequence). CDR3 length: 12 amino acids. This chain's CDR3 is CASSSPGYEQYV. The CDR3 region has the DNA TGTGCCAGCAGCTCTCCGGGATACGAGCAGTACGTC.

There are many counts of this clonotype. The chain employs TRBV20-1 and TRBJ2-7; D is uncertain. The V end was cut by 4 bases, the J end by 4 bases, with 8 bases between. Germline-derived CDR1 and CDR2 are DFQATT and SNEGSKA (reference sequence). The CDR3 extends over 11 amino acids. The CDR3 nucleotides read TGCAGTGCTAATTTCGTGTACGAGCAGTACTTC. Residues: CSANFVYEQYF.

This clonotype has a count of ten or more. The chain links TRBV10-2 to TRBJ2-3; 9 positions match TRBD2. The CDR3 is 16 amino acids. CDR1 is WSHSY, CDR2 SAAADI, per germline. V lost 3 bases, J lost 0 bases, and 4 bases stayed unmatched. In DNA, the CDR3 is TGCGCCAGCAGTGATTGGCTAGCGGGGAGCACAGATACGCAGTATTTT. This encodes CASSDWLAGSTDTQYF.